These 30 T cell receptor beta chains share one sample of origin, sequenced in a study of cytomegalovirus exposure and HLA in healthy donors. Using immunoSEQ multiplex PCR, the repertoire was profiled, and TCRdb retains in-frame clones only, with some absent. The sample lists about 50,000 clones, around 93% seen once, with about 1.5% in the top ten. Material for sequencing was PBMCs. Receptor source: a woman aged 18-29 years in good health and CMV-seropositive.

This clone came up once. CDR3 sequence (DNA): TGTGCCAGCAGCGCACCCGACGTTGGGGGGGCGAGGTTATATGGCTACACCTTC. This gives the protein CASSAPDVGGARLYGYTF. The chain employs TRBV5-8 and TRBJ1-2; possible D gene TRBD1, 6 bases. The CDR3 length is 18 residues. The V gene lost 4 bases and the J gene lost 5 bases, with 27 bases spanning the gap. The V gene's germline CDR1 is SGHTS and CDR2 YDEGEE. The variable domain in full, with the rest retrieved from reference TRBV5-8 and TRBJ1-2, is EAGVTQSPTHLIKTRGQQATLRCSPISGHTSVYWYQQALGLGLQFLLWYDEGEERNRGNFPPRFSGRQFPNYSSELNVNALELEDSALYLCASSAPDVGGARLYGYTFGSGTRLTVV.

The rearrangement joins TRBV11-2 to TRBJ2-2, with 9 positions matching TRBD2. This CDR3 has 15 amino acids. After removal of 6 bases from V and 6 bases from J, the junction contained 8 bases not matched to a gene. Germline V gives CDR1 SGHAT, CDR2 FQNNGV. DNA for the CDR3: TGTGCCAGCAGGTCCGGGACTAGCCACGCCGGGGAGCTGTTTTTT. Its translation: CASRSGTSHAGELFF.

The chain has TRBV5-8 and TRBJ2-1, with 7 bases aligning to TRBD1. Germline V gives CDR1 SGHTS, CDR2 YDEGEE. J gave up 8 bases and V 5 bases, and 7 bases lay outside the gene matches. There are 13 residues in the CDR3. CDR3 protein: CASRLTGVHEQFF. CDR3 in DNA: TGTGCCAGCAGACTTACAGGGGTCCATGAGCAGTTCTTC.

This rearrangement joins TRBV27 to TRBJ2-3; 7 bases fit TRBD2. V was clipped by 0 bases and J by 9 bases; unmatched bases: 3. Germline V gives CDR1 MNHEY, CDR2 SMNVEV (reference sequence). This CDR3 has 13 amino acids. Here the CDR3 DNA reads TGTGCCAGCAGTTTATCGGGAGGGGACACGCAGTATTTT. Amino acids: CASSLSGGDTQYF.

This chain joins TRBV7-8 and TRBJ2-3; 9 nucleotides match TRBD1. Germline V lookup: CDR1 SGHVS, CDR2 FQNEAQ. CDR3 size: 14 residues. V was clipped by 5 bases and J by 5 bases; unmatched bases: 5. In DNA, the CDR3 is TGTGCCAGCAGCCCGAACAGGGGGCAAGATACGCAGTATTTT. It specifies CASSPNRGQDTQYF.

This clone was detected ten times or more. V gene TRBV6-5 combines with J gene TRBJ1-1; weak D call: TRBD1 (6 bases). CDR3 length: 13 residues. Per germline, CDR1 MNHEY and CDR2 SVGAGI. Deletions cut 8 bases from V and 4 bases from J, with 14 bases between. CDR3 region: CASAFTGSTEAFF. Written as DNA, the CDR3 is TGTGCCAGCGCCTTCACAGGGAGCACTGAAGCTTTCTTT.

This clone was observed a single time. The CDR3 protein is CASGGSRETDTQYF. The CDR3, as DNA: TGTGCCAGCGGAGGATCTAGGGAAACAGATACGCAGTATTTT. The rearrangement joins TRBV28 to TRBJ2-3, with D perhaps TRBD2 (5 bases). CDR3 length: 14 amino acids. Germline V gene data show CDR1 as MDHEN and CDR2 as SYDVKM. V was pared by 8 bases and J by 3 bases, with 15 bases between.

V gene TRBV5-1 combines with J gene TRBJ2-6, with 12 bases lining up with TRBD1. Germline CDR1 and CDR2: SGHRS and YFSETQ. The CDR3 totals 18 residues. With 3 bases clipped from V and 2 bases from J, the junction kept 6 bases outside the gene matches. The CDR3 region has the DNA TGCGCCAGCAGCTCCCGAGGGACAGGGGGCGCTGGGGCCAACGTCCTGACTTTC. Protein product: CASSSRGTGGAGANVLTF. The full variable domain, completed using reference TRBV5-1 and TRBJ2-6, is KAGVTQTPRYLIKTRGQQVTLSCSPISGHRSVSWYQQTPGQGLQFLFEYFSETQRNKGNFPGRFSGRQFSNSRSEMNVSTLELGDSALYLCASSSRGTGGAGANVLTFGAGSRLTVL.

The chain uses TRBV9 and TRBJ2-7, with 8 nucleotides matching TRBD1. The CDR3 spans 16 residues. Looked up from germline, CDR1 is SGDLS and CDR2 is YYNGEE. V was pared by 4 bases and J by 8 bases, with 17 bases of the junction left unmatched. CDR3 sequence: CASSPRVGQGGSKQYF. Here the CDR3 DNA reads TGTGCCAGCAGCCCCAGGGTCGGACAGGGTGGTTCGAAGCAGTACTTC.

The V call is TRBV7-9, the J call TRBJ2-6; 8 nucleotides align to TRBD1. CDR1 is SEHNR and CDR2 is FQNEAQ in the germline V gene (reference sequence). This CDR3 contains 17 residues. V lost 7 bases to trimming and J lost 1 base; unmatched junction nucleotides: 9. The CDR3 spells CASMRSGGGSGANVLTF. The CDR3 coding sequence is TGTGCCAGCATGAGGTCAGGGGGCGGGTCTGGGGCCAACGTCCTGACTTTC.

The rearrangement joins TRBV30 to TRBJ2-3; unclear D gene. CDR1 is GTSNPN and CDR2 is SVGIG in the germline V gene (reference sequence). CDR3 length: 14 amino acids. The V and J ends lost 2 bases and 0 bases respectively, with 9 bases between them. The CDR3 coding sequence is TGTGCCTGGAGTTGGCAGTTAAGCACAGATACGCAGTATTTT. Its protein is CAWSWQLSTDTQYF.

V is TRBV7-9 and J is TRBJ2-1; tentatively, D is TRBD2 (6 bases). V shed 0 bases and J shed 0 bases, with 15 bases lying between them. This CDR3 comprises 18 residues. Germline CDR1 is SEHNR and CDR2 is FQNEAQ (reference sequence). The CDR3 region is CASSLARLRDPSYNEQFF. Written as DNA, the CDR3 is TGTGCCAGCAGCTTAGCCCGCCTGCGGGACCCCTCCTACAATGAGCAGTTCTTC.

This rearrangement joins TRBV6-5 to TRBJ2-1, with D perhaps TRBD1 (6 bases). The V end lost 0 bases, the J end lost 6 bases, and 9 bases lay between the germline ends. CDR3 length: 14 residues. CDR1 is MNHEY, CDR2 SVGAGI, per germline. The CDR3 protein is CASSYSRGTNEQFF. CDR3 nucleotide sequence: TGTGCCAGCAGTTACTCGAGGGGGACCAATGAGCAGTTCTTC.

The chain uses TRBV10-3 and TRBJ2-7, with D possibly TRBD2 on 7 matching bases. Germline assignment: CDR1 ENHRY and CDR2 SYGVKD. This CDR3 is built from 17 residues. Trimming shortened V by 0 bases and J by 0 bases, and 15 bases separated the two germline ends. The CDR3 region is CAISESEGGSLSYEQYF. CDR3 in DNA: TGTGCCATCAGTGAGTCTGAGGGGGGGTCCCTCTCCTACGAGCAGTACTTC.

The chain joins TRBV5-8 to TRBJ1-2; 7 bases line up with TRBD1. The CDR3 has 15 amino acids. The germline CDR1 and CDR2 sequences are SGHTS and YDEGEE. J lost 0 bases, V lost 4 bases, and 6 bases had no gene match. The CDR3 nucleotides read TGTGCCAGCAGCCCACGGACAGGACCTAACTATGGCTACACCTTC. Amino acids: CASSPRTGPNYGYTF.

The rearrangement uses TRBV10-2 and TRBJ2-7, with TRBD2 identical over 8 bases. CDR1 and CDR2 (germline): WSHSY, SAAADI. V dropped 5 bases and J dropped 4; count of bases not matched to a gene: 4. This CDR3 has 13 residues. The CDR3 region is CASSTSGGYEQYF. For the CDR3, the DNA is TGCGCCAGCAGTACCAGCGGGGGTTACGAGCAGTACTTC.

The chain recombines TRBV5-1 with TRBJ2-3; maybe TRBD2 (6 bases). Trimming took off 8 bases at V and 6 bases at J, with 25 bases between the two ends. The CDR3 has 16 amino acids. Germline assignment: CDR1 SGHRS and CDR2 YFSETQ. The CDR3 spells CASTSSLVVGGDTQYF. CDR3 nucleotide sequence: TGCGCCAGTACGTCTAGCCTCGTGGTGGGGGGTGATACGCAGTATTTT. Together with reference TRBV5-1 and TRBJ2-3, the CDR3 gives the full variable domain: KAGVTQTPRYLIKTRGQQVTLSCSPISGHRSVSWYQQTPGQGLQFLFEYFSETQRNKGNFPGRFSGRQFSNSRSEMNVSTLELGDSALYLCASTSSLVVGGDTQYFGPGTRLTVL.

V usage is TRBV6-6 and J usage is TRBJ2-1; weak D call: TRBD1 (5 bases). Germline V gives CDR1 MNHNY, CDR2 SVGAGI (reference sequence). Between the trimmed V and J ends, which lost 1 base and 5 bases, there was a span of 9 bases. The CDR3 spans 14 residues. CDR3 coding DNA: TGTGCCAGCAGTTACTGGCAGACAGACAATGAGCAGTTCTTC. This encodes CASSYWQTDNEQFF.

The genes are TRBV7-9 and TRBJ1-4; a possible D gene is TRBD1 (6 bases). The germline V gene encodes CDR1 SEHNR and CDR2 FQNEAQ (reference sequence). This CDR3 has 15 amino acids. Trimming shortened V by 9 bases and J by 4 bases, and 18 bases separated the two germline ends. CDR3 DNA sequence: TGTGCCAGGGCCCCAAGACAGGTTAATAATGAAAAACTGTTTTTT. It encodes CARAPRQVNNEKLFF.

This sequence joins TRBV7-9 and TRBJ2-1; D is perhaps TRBD2 (5 bases). V lost 5 bases and J lost 5, with 13 bases in between. Looked up from germline, CDR1 is SEHNR and CDR2 is FQNEAQ (reference sequence). This CDR3 region has 14 residues. CDR3 region: CASSHPLANNEQFF. CDR3 nucleotides: TGTGCCAGCAGCCACCCGCTAGCCAACAATGAGCAGTTCTTC.

The V and J genes are TRBV6-5 and TRBJ1-1, with D maybe TRBD1 (5 bases). Germline V gene lookup returns CDR1 MNHEY and CDR2 SVGAGI. The CDR3 is 13 amino acids. V shed 8 bases and J shed 5 bases, with 15 bases lying between them. Here the CDR3 reads CASREGEVTEAFF. CDR3 nucleotides: TGTGCCAGCCGAGAAGGGGAGGTAACTGAAGCTTTCTTT.

V usage is TRBV9 and J usage is TRBJ2-2, with D perhaps TRBD2 (7 bases). In germline, CDR1 is SGDLS, CDR2 YYNGEE. V was pared by 4 bases and J by 2 bases, with 15 bases between. CDR3 length equals 16 residues. DNA for the CDR3: TGTGCCAGCAGCCCCGGGGGGCTACCTAACACCGGGGAGCTGTTTTTT. Protein product: CASSPGGLPNTGELFF.

This chain connects TRBV28 to TRBJ2-3; D gene unclear. The CDR3 is 17 residues long. Trimming removed 5 bases at V and 1 base at J, with 19 bases between. CDR1 MDHEN and CDR2 SYDVKM come from the germline V gene. This chain's CDR3 is CASSRQKSGMGTDTQYF. The CDR3 bases are TGTGCCAGCAGTAGGCAAAAGTCGGGTATGGGCACAGATACGCAGTATTTT.

The J gene is TRBJ2-5, the V gene TRBV13; 9 nucleotides align to TRBD2. This CDR3 is built from 16 residues. J gave up 4 bases and V 4 bases, and 10 bases lay outside the gene matches. Germline V lookup: CDR1 PRHDT, CDR2 FYEKMQ (reference sequence). CDR3 sequence: CASSWGSSGGSETQYF. The CDR3 region has the DNA TGTGCCAGCAGCTGGGGGAGTAGCGGGGGTTCAGAGACCCAGTACTTC.

This clone came up once. The rearrangement joins TRBV11-3 to TRBJ2-2; the match to TRBD2 covers 13 bases. CDR3 size: 15 residues. Germline loops: CDR1 SGHNT, CDR2 YENEEA. The junction had 4 bases not matched to a gene; V was cut back by 6 bases and J by 6 bases. CDR3 protein: CASSPGLAGAGELFF. CDR3 DNA sequence: TGTGCCAGCAGTCCAGGACTAGCGGGGGCCGGGGAGCTGTTTTTT.

The chain combines TRBV7-6 with TRBJ1-1; TRBD1 aligns across 7 bases. From germline, CDR1 is SGHVS and CDR2 FNYEAQ. The CDR3 sequence is 15 residues long. J lost 4 bases, V lost 1 base, and 6 bases had no gene match. CDR3 DNA: TGTGCCAGCAGCTTAGGGGGCCCAGGGGGCACTGAAGCTTTCTTT. As protein: CASSLGGPGGTEAFF.

This clone was seen only once. This chain connects TRBV30 to TRBJ2-5; possible D gene TRBD2, 6 bases. Between the trimmed V and J ends, which lost 5 bases and 2 bases, there was a span of 12 bases. CDR3 length equals 13 residues. Germline CDR1 is GTSNPN and CDR2 is SVGIG (reference sequence). CDR3 in DNA: TGTGCCTGGGCGCCGGGACTGCAAGAGACCCAGTACTTC. Its translation: CAWAPGLQETQYF.

V is TRBV28 and J is TRBJ2-7, with TRBD1 matching over 7 bases. The CDR3 totals 15 residues. V shed 4 bases, J shed 6 bases, and the junction held 12 bases outside the gene matches. Germline V gives CDR1 MDHEN, CDR2 SYDVKM. The CDR3 sequence is CASSSTPGTVAEQYF. The CDR3 coding sequence is TGTGCCAGCAGTTCAACCCCCGGGACAGTCGCCGAGCAGTACTTC.

With regard to this clone: An end of the junction does not agree with germline; a read error may underlie this. J is TRBJ1-2 and V is TRBV19; 7 positions agree with TRBD1. This CDR3 spans 15 amino acids. CDR1 and CDR2 from the germline V gene are LNHDA and SQIVND (reference sequence). In nucleotides, the CDR3 is TGTGCCAGTAGTAGTTGGGAACAGGGGAACTCTGGCTACACCTTC. Translated, it gives CASSSWEQGNSGYTF. Looking up the rest from reference TRBV19 and TRBJ1-2 gives the full variable domain: DGGITQSPKYLFRKEGQNVTLSCEQNLNHDAMYWYRQDPGQGLRLIYYSQIVNDFQKGDIAEGYSVSREKKESFPLTVTSAQKNPTAFYLCASSSWEQGNSGYTFGSGTRLTVV.

The rearrangement joins TRBV2 to TRBJ2-2; no clear D. V gave up 6 bases and J gave up 0 bases, with 11 bases separating them. The CDR3 has 15 residues. Germline values: CDR1 SNHLY, CDR2 FYNNEI. Here the CDR3 DNA reads TGTGCCAGCAGCCCACGGCTAGCGAACACCGGGGAGCTGTTTTTT. The encoded protein is CASSPRLANTGELFF.